These T cell receptor beta chains were read from a single sample in a study of shared clonotypes between healthy human individuals. Sequencing was performed with immunoSEQ multiplex PCR; in TCRdb, only in-frame clones are kept and a portion is missing. The sample includes 2.5 million or so clones, around 90% of them seen just once. The sample comprised naive CD4+ T cells sorted from blood. Receptors were obtained from a man in his late teens or twenties in good health. Both conserved end residues are trimmed from each CDR3. D genes are given only for firm matches. Not every row has a clone size; where given, it reads once, few, many or a size class.

.	.	TRBV18	TRBJ2-3	ASSPQYGDTDTQY
TRBD1	.	TRBV19	TRBJ1-2	ASSTQGQGTSGYT
.	once	TRBV7-2	TRBJ2-7	ASSFTGTRDEQY
.	.	TRBV10-3	TRBJ1-2	AISERVKAYGYT
.	.	TRBV4-2	TRBJ2-1	ASSQEGGAVYEQF
.	.	TRBV5-6	TRBJ1-6	ASSLRQIGSPLH
TRBD1	.	TRBV28	TRBJ1-1	ASSVGTGGGYTEAF
.	.	TRBV28	TRBJ2-7	ASSINGGPSREQY
TRBD2	.	TRBV2	TRBJ2-7	ASSEAGPRGLASYEQY
.	.	TRBV28	TRBJ2-1	ASRLGTLYNEQF
.	.	TRBV6-5	TRBJ2-3	ASRNTRSLPY
.	.	TRBV5-1	TRBJ2-2	ASCPGHGNTGELF
.	.	TRBV5-1	TRBJ2-3	ASREGSGSLDTQY
.	.	TRBV19	TRBJ1-1	ASSILIGLEAF
.	.	TRBV5-1	TRBJ2-6	ASSTPPSGANVLT
.	.	TRBV4-1	TRBJ2-1	ASSQEIYGRGEQF
.	.	TRBV6-5	TRBJ2-2	ASRIDRLNTGELF
.	.	TRBV6-5	TRBJ1-2	ASMDRTGYT
TRBD1	.	TRBV7-9	TRBJ2-7	ASSSGTGIRSYEQY
.	few	TRBV7-9	TRBJ1-5	ASSLSYSNQPQH
TRBD2	.	TRBV7-2	TRBJ2-1	ASSLVGTSGGALSEQF
TRBD1	.	TRBV6-1	TRBJ1-2	ASRLEVSGGYGYT
TRBD1	.	TRBV6-1	TRBJ2-7	ASIGRGLDEQY
.	.	TRBV9	TRBJ2-1	ASSGGRDNVNEQF
TRBD2	.	TRBV30	TRBJ2-3	AWSVTSGTDTQY
TRBD2	.	TRBV10-3	TRBJ2-7	AAGLAQNEQY
.	.	TRBV5-5	TRBJ1-4	ASSSSIGPSFEKLF
TRBD2	.	TRBV5-1	TRBJ2-3	ASSPGLADSDTQY